The 18 T cell receptor beta chains reported below all come from one sample, sequenced in a study of beta chain features in type 1 diabetes (dated by TCRdb to about 2018). The library relied on the immunoSEQ multiplex PCR assay. The High Capacity cDNA Reverse Transcription Kit was used to reverse transcribe all of the isolated RNA, meaning that expressed TCRB transcripts were what got sequenced. Imported from immuneACCESS, the table was reduced by TCRdb to in-frame sequences with V and J called. These copies leave out some clones; in studies compared against another copy, an unresolved V gene accounts for under half, and the cause of the remainder is not known. Recorded for this sample are roughly 300,000 clones; approximately 8.2% of them occurred a single time. Jointly, the top ten make up around 0.45% of the sample. The source material was central memory CD4+ T cells from blood. Receptor source: a woman aged 18-35 years in good health.

This clone appeared many times. CDR3 loop: CAISEWTSGYNEQFF. In nucleotides, the CDR3 is TGTGCCATCAGTGAATGGACTAGCGGATACAATGAGCAGTTCTTC. The rearrangement links TRBV10-3 to TRBJ2-1; TRBD2 agrees at 10 bases. Germline loops: CDR1 ENHRY, CDR2 SYGVKD. CDR3 length: 15 amino acids. The trim removed 3 bases at V and 4 bases at J, leaving 3 bases unmatched.

This clone was detected many times. The rearrangement uses TRBV21-1 and TRBJ2-5; whether TRBD2, the table's D call, matches the DNA was not checked. TRBV21-1 is described as a pseudogene. The CDR3 consists of 14 residues. The CDR3 here is CASTVGGGQETQYF. In DNA form, the CDR3 reads TGTGCCAGCACCGTTGGGGGGGGCCAAGAGACCCAGTACTTC.

The genes are TRBV7-9 and TRBJ2-3, with 7 bases that match TRBD1. The CDR3 totals 13 residues. The V gene's germline CDR1 is SEHNR and CDR2 FQNEAQ (reference sequence). V trimming: 10 bases; J trimming: 2 bases; junction bases outside the gene matches: 6. CDR3 residues: CATIRGNTDTQYF. CDR3 nucleotides: TGTGCCACCATCAGGGGGAACACAGATACGCAGTATTTT.

This chain connects TRBV29-1 to TRBJ2-1, with D unresolved. The CDR3 runs 11 residues. Germline V lookup: CDR1 SQVTM, CDR2 ANQGSEA. The V end lost 3 bases, the J end lost 8 bases, and 8 bases lay between the germline ends. CDR3 bases: TGCAGCGTTGAGTGGCGCGATGAGCAGTTCTTC. This codes for CSVEWRDEQFF.

This clone occurred many times. Other DNA sequences in this sample translate to the same CDR3. V gene TRBV15 combines with J gene TRBJ1-2; 10 bases align to TRBD1. The junction had 0 bases not matched to a gene; V was cut back by 3 bases and J by 2 bases. The CDR3 consists of 14 residues. The germline CDR1 and CDR2 sequences are LNHNV and YYDKDF (reference sequence). The DNA of the CDR3 is TGTGCCACCAGCAGGGGACAGGGGAACTATGGCTACACCTTC. It specifies CATSRGQGNYGYTF.

V is TRBV28 and J is TRBJ2-2; D may correspond to TRBD1 or TRBD2 (5 bases each). The germline gives CDR1 MDHEN, CDR2 SYDVKM. V dropped 5 bases and J dropped 1 base, with 14 bases sitting between them. The CDR3 totals 16 residues. The CDR3 region is CASSLWGKQNTGELFF. The CDR3 coding sequence is TGTGCCAGCAGTCTGTGGGGGAAACAGAACACCGGGGAGCTGTTTTTT.

This clone was picked up many times. The chain is built from TRBV4-3 and TRBJ2-3; 12 bases line up with TRBD2. V lost 1 base to trimming and J lost 5 bases; unmatched junction nucleotides: 4. In germline, CDR1 is LGHNA, CDR2 YSLEER. The CDR3 contains 16 residues. CDR3 region: CASSQGGGLAGDTQYF. CDR3 nucleotide sequence: TGCGCCAGCAGCCAAGGAGGGGGACTAGCGGGAGATACGCAGTATTTT.

In its sample, this clone was seen a few times. The V call is TRBV9, the J call TRBJ2-3, with D possibly being TRBD2 (5 bases). Germline V gives CDR1 SGDLS, CDR2 YYNGEE. The CDR3 has 14 residues. V was pared by 2 bases and J by 4 bases, with 11 bases between. The CDR3 loop reads CASSVGMGADTQYF. The CDR3 nucleotides are TGTGCCAGCAGCGTCGGGATGGGCGCAGATACGCAGTATTTT. Together with reference TRBV9 and TRBJ2-3, the CDR3 gives the full variable domain: DSGVTQTPKHLITATGQRVTLRCSPRSGDLSVYWYQQSLDQGLQFLIQYYNGEERAKGNILERFSAQQFPDLHSELNLSSLELGDSALYFCASSVGMGADTQYFGPGTRLTVL.

The chain joins TRBV11-1 to TRBJ2-1; 7 nucleotides align to TRBD1. The germline gives CDR1 SGHAT, CDR2 FQDESV (reference sequence). This CDR3 is built from 14 residues. With 1 base clipped from V and 5 bases from J, the junction kept 2 bases outside the gene matches. The chain's CDR3 is CASSLGDRDNEQFF. The CDR3 region has the DNA TGTGCCAGCAGCTTAGGCGACAGGGACAATGAGCAGTTCTTC.

The chain recombines TRBV9 with TRBJ2-7, with 9 positions matching TRBD2. The CDR3 is 15 residues long. Germline loops: CDR1 SGDLS, CDR2 YYNGEE. The V and J ends lost 0 bases and 5 bases, in that order; junction bases with no gene match: 6. The CDR3 sequence: CASSVGTSEDHEQYF. The CDR3 nucleotides are TGTGCCAGCAGCGTAGGGACTAGCGAGGACCACGAGCAGTACTTC.

Only a few counts were recorded for this clone. This chain joins TRBV9 and TRBJ2-7, with 7 bases matching TRBD1. Germline V gene sequence: CDR1 SGDLS, CDR2 YYNGEE. V was pared by 2 bases and J by 4 bases, with 6 bases of the junction left unmatched. The CDR3 spans 14 residues. DNA of the CDR3: TGTGCCAGCAGCGTTGACAGGGACCCGTACGAGCAGTACTTC. Translating gives CASSVDRDPYEQYF.

This clone was seen repeatedly, ten times or more. V gene TRBV10-3 combines with J gene TRBJ1-1; D is perhaps TRBD1 (5 bases). The V end lost 4 bases, the J end lost 1 base, and 13 bases lay between the germline ends. The V gene's germline CDR1 is ENHRY and CDR2 SYGVKD. This CDR3 spans 15 amino acids. The CDR3 loop reads CAISVGGTENTEAFF. The CDR3 nucleotides are TGTGCCATCAGTGTTGGGGGTACCGAGAACACTGAAGCTTTCTTT.

This clone was seen only a few times. The chain links TRBV28 to TRBJ2-1; the match to TRBD2 covers 9 bases. Trimming removed 5 bases from V and 7 bases from J; junction bases left unmatched: 3. The CDR3 length is 13 residues. CDR1 and CDR2 (germline): MDHEN, SYDVKM. The CDR3 is CASSGSGRNEQFF. In DNA form, the CDR3 reads TGTGCCAGCAGTGGAAGCGGGAGGAATGAGCAGTTCTTC.

This clone occurred a few times. The CDR3 bases are TGTGCCAGCAGTCCGGGACAGGGATCGGGCAATCAGCCCCAGCATTTT. Translating it yields CASSPGQGSGNQPQHF. This chain links TRBV28 with TRBJ1-5; 9 bases align to TRBD1. The CDR3 contains 16 residues. With V trimmed by 5 bases and J by 2 bases, 7 bases remained unmatched. Germline-derived CDR1 and CDR2 are MDHEN and SYDVKM. Full variable domain (rest looked up from reference TRBV28 and TRBJ1-5): DVKVTQSSRYLVKRTGEKVFLECVQDMDHENMFWYRQDPGLGLRLIYFSYDVKMKEKGDIPEGYSVSREKKERFSLILESASTNQTSMYLCASSPGQGSGNQPQHFGDGTRLSIL.

The chain couples TRBV7-2 to TRBJ2-7, with 8 positions matching TRBD2. The ends lost 5 bases at V and 4 bases at J; junction bases unmatched: 4. In germline, CDR1 is SGHTA, CDR2 FQGNSA. The CDR3 sequence is 13 residues long. The CDR3 spells CASSVSGDYEQYF. The CDR3 nucleotides read TGTGCCAGCAGCGTTAGCGGGGATTACGAGCAGTACTTC.

The chain employs TRBV27 and TRBJ2-7; D uncertain. In germline, CDR1 is MNHEY, CDR2 SMNVEV (reference sequence). V was shortened by 2 bases and J by 4 bases, with 12 bases between the two germline ends. The CDR3 is made up of 14 amino acids. The CDR3 is CASSLAFDGYEQYF. The CDR3 nucleotides read TGTGCCAGCAGTTTAGCCTTCGACGGATACGAGCAGTACTTC.

In regard to this clone: This CDR3 is also generated by other DNA sequences in the sample. This chain connects TRBV27 to TRBJ1-1; possibly TRBD1 for D (5 bases). The germline V and J ends were trimmed by 3 bases and 4 bases, with 9 bases remaining between them. Germline CDR1 reads MNHEY; CDR2 reads SMNVEV (reference sequence). This CDR3 has 13 residues. The CDR3: CASSFWGGTEAFF. The DNA for the CDR3 is TGTGCCAGCAGTTTCTGGGGGGGCACTGAAGCTTTCTTT.

This clone was seen a handful of times. The V gene is TRBV28, the J gene TRBJ1-1; D uncertain. This CDR3 is 11 amino acids long. Between the trimmed V and J ends, which lost 2 bases and 10 bases, there was a span of 8 bases. Per germline, CDR1 MDHEN and CDR2 SYDVKM. The CDR3 DNA reads as TGTGCCAGCAGTTTAATCGGGTTAGCTTTCTTT. Its protein product is CASSLIGLAFF.